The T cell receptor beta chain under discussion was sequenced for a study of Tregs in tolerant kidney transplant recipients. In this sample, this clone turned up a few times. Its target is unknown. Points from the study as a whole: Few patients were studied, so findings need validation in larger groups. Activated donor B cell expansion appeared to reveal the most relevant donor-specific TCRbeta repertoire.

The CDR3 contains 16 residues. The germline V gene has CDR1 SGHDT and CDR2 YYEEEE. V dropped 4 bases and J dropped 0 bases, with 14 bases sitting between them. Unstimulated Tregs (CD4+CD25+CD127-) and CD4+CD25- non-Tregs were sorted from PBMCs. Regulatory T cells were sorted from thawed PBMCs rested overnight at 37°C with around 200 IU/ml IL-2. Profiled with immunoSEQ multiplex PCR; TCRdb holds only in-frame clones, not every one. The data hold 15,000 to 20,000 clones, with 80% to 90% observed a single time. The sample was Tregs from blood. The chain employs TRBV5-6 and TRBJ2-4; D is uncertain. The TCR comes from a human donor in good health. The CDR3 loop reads CASSIRRTLAKNIQYF. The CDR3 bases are TGTGCCAGCAGCATACGACGTACCCTAGCCAAAAACATTCAGTACTTC. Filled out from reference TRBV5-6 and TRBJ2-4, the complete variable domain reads DAGVTQSPTHLIKTRGQQVTLRCSPKSGHDTVSWYQQALGQGPQFIFQYYEEEERQRGNFPDRFSGHQFPNYSSELNVNALLLGDSALYLCASSIRRTLAKNIQYFGAGTRLSVL.